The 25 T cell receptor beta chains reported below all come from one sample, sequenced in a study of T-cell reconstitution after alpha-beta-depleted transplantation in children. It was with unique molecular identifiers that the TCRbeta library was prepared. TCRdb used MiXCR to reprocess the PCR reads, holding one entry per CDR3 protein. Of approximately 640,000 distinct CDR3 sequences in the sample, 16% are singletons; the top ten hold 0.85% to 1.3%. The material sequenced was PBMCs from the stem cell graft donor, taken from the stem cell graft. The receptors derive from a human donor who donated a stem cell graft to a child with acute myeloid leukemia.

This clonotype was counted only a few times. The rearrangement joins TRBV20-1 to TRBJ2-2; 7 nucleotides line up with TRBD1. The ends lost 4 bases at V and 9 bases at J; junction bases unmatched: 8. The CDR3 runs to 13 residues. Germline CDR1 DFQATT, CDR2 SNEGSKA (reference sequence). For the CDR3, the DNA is TGCAGTGCTACCACAGGGGCTTTACGGGAGCTGTTTTTT. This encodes CSATTGALRELFF.

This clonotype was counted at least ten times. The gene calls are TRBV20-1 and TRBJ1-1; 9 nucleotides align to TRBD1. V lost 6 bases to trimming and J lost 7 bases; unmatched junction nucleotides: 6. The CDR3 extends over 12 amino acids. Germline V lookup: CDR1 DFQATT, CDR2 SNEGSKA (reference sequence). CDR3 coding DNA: TGCAGTGCCGGGACAGGGATATTTGAAGCTTTCTTT. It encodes CSAGTGIFEAFF.

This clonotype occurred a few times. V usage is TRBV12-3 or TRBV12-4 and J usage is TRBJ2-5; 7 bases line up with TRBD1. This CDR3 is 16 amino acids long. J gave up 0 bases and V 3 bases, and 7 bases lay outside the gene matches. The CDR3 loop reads CASSFGTETYQETQYF. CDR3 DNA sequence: TGTGCCAGCAGTTTCGGGACAGAGACTTACCAAGAGACCCAGTACTTC.

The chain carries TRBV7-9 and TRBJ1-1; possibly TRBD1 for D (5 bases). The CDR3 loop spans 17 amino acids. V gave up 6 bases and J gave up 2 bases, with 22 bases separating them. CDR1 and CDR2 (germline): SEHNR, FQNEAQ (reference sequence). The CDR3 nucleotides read TGTGCCAGCAGACCCTTACGTTACCGGGACGCAAACACTGAAGCTTTCTTT. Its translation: CASRPLRYRDANTEAFF.

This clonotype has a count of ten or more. The CDR3 sequence: CSANSPSSPSNQPQHF. The CDR3 DNA reads TGCAGTGCTAATTCCCCCTCGTCCCCGAGCAATCAGCCCCAGCATTTT. V gene TRBV20-1 combines with J gene TRBJ1-5; D is uncertain. The V end was cut by 4 bases, the J end by 1 base, with 17 bases between. This CDR3 is 16 amino acids long. Germline CDR1 reads DFQATT; CDR2 reads SNEGSKA (reference sequence).

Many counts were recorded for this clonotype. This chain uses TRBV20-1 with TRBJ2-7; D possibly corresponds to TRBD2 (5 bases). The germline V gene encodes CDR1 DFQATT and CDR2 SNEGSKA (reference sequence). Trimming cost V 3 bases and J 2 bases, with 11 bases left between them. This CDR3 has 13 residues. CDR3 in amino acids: CSASRSGPYEQYV. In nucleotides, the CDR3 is TGCAGTGCTAGTCGGAGCGGACCCTACGAGCAGTACGTC.

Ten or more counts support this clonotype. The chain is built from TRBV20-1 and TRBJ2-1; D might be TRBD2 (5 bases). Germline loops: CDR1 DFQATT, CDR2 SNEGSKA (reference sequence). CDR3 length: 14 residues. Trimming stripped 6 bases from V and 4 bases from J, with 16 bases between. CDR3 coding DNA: TGCAGTGCCCCTCGAGAGGGTCCTTACAATGAGCAGTTCTTC. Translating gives CSAPREGPYNEQFF.

The CDR3 reads CASSWDEDRETQYF. The CDR3 coding sequence is TGCGCCAGCAGCTGGGACGAAGACAGAGAGACCCAGTACTTC. The J gene is TRBJ2-5, the V gene TRBV5-1; D may be TRBD1 or TRBD2 (5 bases each). With 3 bases removed from V and 4 bases from J, the gap between germline ends came to 13 bases. Germline lookup yields CDR1 SGHRS and CDR2 YFSETQ. The CDR3 has 14 amino acids.

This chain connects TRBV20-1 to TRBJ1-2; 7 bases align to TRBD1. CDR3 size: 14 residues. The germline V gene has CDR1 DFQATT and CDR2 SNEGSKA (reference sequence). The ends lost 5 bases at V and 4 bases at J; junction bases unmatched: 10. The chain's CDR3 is CSAGDIDRAYGYTF. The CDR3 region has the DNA TGCAGTGCTGGGGATATAGACAGGGCCTATGGCTACACCTTC.

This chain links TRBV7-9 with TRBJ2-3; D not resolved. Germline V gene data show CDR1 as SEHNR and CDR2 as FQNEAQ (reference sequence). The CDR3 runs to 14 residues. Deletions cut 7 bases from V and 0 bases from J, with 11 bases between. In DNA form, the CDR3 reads TGTGCCAGCAAGTTAGAACCTAGCACAGATACGCAGTATTTT. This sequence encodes CASKLEPSTDTQYF.

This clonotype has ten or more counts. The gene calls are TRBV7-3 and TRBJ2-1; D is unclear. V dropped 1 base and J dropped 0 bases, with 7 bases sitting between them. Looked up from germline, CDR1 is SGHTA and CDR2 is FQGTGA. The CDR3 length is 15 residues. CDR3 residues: CASSLRRSSYNEQFF. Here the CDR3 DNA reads TGTGCCAGCAGCTTAAGACGGAGCTCCTACAATGAGCAGTTCTTC.

DNA of the CDR3: TGTGCCAGCAGTCCAGACAGCGGGGAGACCCAGTACTTC. Its protein product is CASSPDSGETQYF. V and J are TRBV12-3 or TRBV12-4 and TRBJ2-5, with D possibly matching TRBD2 (6 bases). Trimming took 5 bases from V and 5 from J, leaving 12 bases between them. This CDR3 contains 13 residues.

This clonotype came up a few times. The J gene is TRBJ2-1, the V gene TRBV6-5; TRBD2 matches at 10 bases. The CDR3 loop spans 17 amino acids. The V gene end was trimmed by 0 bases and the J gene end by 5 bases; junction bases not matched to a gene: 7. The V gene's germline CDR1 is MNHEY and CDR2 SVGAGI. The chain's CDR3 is CASSYSPTSGEHNEQFF. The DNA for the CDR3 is TGTGCCAGCAGTTACTCCCCTACTAGCGGGGAACACAATGAGCAGTTCTTC.

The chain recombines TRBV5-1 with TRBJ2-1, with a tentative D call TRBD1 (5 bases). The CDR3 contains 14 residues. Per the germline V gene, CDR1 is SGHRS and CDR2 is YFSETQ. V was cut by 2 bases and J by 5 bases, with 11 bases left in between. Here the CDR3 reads CASSFDGANNEQFF. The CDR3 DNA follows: TGCGCCAGCAGCTTTGATGGGGCCAACAATGAGCAGTTCTTC.

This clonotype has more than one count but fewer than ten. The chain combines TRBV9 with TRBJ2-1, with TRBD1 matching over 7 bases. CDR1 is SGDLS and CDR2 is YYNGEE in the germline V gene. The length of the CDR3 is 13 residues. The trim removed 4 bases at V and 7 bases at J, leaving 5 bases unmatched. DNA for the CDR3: TGTGCCAGCAGCCGGGACAGCCCGAATGAGCAGTTCTTC. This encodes CASSRDSPNEQFF.

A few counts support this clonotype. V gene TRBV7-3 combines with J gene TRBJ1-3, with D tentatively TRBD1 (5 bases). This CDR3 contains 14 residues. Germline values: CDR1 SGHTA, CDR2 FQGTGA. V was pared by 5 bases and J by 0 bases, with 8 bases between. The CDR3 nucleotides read TGTGCCAGCAGCCCGGACAACTCTGGAAACACCATATATTTT. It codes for CASSPDNSGNTIYF.

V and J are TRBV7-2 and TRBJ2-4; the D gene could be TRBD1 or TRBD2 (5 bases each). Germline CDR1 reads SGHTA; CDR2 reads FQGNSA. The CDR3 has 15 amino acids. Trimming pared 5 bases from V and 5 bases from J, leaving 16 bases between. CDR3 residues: CASSLVVRGQNIQYF. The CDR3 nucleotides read TGTGCCAGCAGCCTAGTAGTGAGGGGCCAAAACATTCAGTACTTC.

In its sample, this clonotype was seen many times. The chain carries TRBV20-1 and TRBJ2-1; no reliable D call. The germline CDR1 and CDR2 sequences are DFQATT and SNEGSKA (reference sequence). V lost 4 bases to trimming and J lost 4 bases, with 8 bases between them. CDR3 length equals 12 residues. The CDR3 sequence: CSAIDGYNEQFF. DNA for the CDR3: TGCAGTGCTATTGACGGTTACAATGAGCAGTTCTTC.

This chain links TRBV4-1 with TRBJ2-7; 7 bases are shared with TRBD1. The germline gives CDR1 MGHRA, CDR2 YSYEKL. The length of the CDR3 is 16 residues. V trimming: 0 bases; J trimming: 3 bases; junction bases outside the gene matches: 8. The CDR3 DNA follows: TGCGCCAGCAGCCAAGAGAAAGATAGGGGGCTCTACGAGCAGTACTTC. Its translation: CASSQEKDRGLYEQYF.

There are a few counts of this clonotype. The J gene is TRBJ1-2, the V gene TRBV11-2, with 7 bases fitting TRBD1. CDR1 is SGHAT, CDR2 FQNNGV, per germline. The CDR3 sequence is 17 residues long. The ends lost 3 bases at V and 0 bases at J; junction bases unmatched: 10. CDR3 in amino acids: CASSLAPGGPTNYGYTF. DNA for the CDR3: TGTGCCAGCAGCTTGGCCCCAGGGGGTCCTACTAACTATGGCTACACCTTC.

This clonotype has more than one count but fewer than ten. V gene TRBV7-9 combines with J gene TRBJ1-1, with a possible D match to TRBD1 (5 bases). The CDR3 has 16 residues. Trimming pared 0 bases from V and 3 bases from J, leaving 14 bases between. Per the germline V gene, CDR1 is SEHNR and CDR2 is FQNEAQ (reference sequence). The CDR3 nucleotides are TGTGCCAGCAGCTTAGCGCGGTGGGACGGGGACACTGAAGCTTTCTTT. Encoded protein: CASSLARWDGDTEAFF. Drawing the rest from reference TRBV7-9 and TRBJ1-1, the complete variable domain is DTGVSQNPRHKITKRGQNVTFRCDPISEHNRLYWYRQTLGQGPEFLTYFQNEAQLEKSRLLSDRFSAERPKGSFSTLEIQRTEQGDSAMYLCASSLARWDGDTEAFFGQGTRLTVV.

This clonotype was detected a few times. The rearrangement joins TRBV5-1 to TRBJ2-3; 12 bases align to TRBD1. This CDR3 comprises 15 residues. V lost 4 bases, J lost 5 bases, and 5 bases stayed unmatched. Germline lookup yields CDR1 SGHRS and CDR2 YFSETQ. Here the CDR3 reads CASSPGTGGIDTQYF. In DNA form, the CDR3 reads TGCGCCAGCAGCCCCGGGACAGGGGGCATAGATACGCAGTATTTT.

CDR3 coding DNA: TGTGCCAGCAGTCCAAAGCAGCGGGGGGACCAAGAGACCCAGTACTTC. The encoded protein is CASSPKQRGDQETQYF. The J gene is TRBJ2-5, the V gene TRBV28, with TRBD2 matching over 9 bases. With 5 bases clipped from V and 0 bases from J, the junction kept 7 bases outside the gene matches. The CDR3 has 16 residues. The germline V gene has CDR1 MDHEN and CDR2 SYDVKM.

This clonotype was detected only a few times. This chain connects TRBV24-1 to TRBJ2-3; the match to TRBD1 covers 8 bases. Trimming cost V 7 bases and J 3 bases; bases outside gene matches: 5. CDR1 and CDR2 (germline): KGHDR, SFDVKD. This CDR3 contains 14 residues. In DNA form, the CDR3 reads TGTGCCACCAGGGAGACAGGGGCGACAGATACGCAGTATTTT. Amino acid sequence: CATRETGATDTQYF.

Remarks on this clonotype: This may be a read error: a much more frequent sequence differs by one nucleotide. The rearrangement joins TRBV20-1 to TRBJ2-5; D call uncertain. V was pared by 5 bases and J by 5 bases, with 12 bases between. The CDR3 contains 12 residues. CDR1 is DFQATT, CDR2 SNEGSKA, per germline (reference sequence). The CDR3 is CSAWEGVETQYF. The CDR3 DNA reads TGCAGTGCTTGGGAAGGCGTTGAGACCCAGTACTTC.